These 2 T cell receptor beta chains were sequenced from one sample in a study of CD8 T cells in Susac syndrome. An input of about 0.45 to 1 ug of RNA was subjected to reverse transcription using random hexamers. TCRdb recomputed calls from the immunoSEQ multiplex PCR reads with MiXCR, one row per CDR3 protein. The table records about 300,000 distinct CDR3 sequences, roughly 85% of them present only once. What was sequenced was CD8+ T cells from PBMCs. These receptors originate from a human donor with multiple sclerosis.

J is TRBJ2-7 and V is TRBV27; 10 bases are shared with TRBD1. Germline loops: CDR1 MNHEY, CDR2 SMNVEV (reference sequence). The CDR3 has 15 residues. Trimming cost V 5 bases and J 0 bases; bases outside gene matches: 4. CDR3 DNA: TGTGCCAGCAGTGACCGGGACAGGGGCTCCTACGAGCAGTACTTC. Translated, it gives CASSDRDRGSYEQYF.

The CDR3 is CARSLWDTDQPQHF. DNA for the CDR3: TGTGCCAGAAGCTTGTGGGACACGGATCAGCCCCAGCATTTT. The chain uses TRBV5-3 and TRBJ1-5; a weak D match, TRBD1 (6 bases). TRBV5-3 is classed as an ORF, of uncertain function. The V end lost 1 base, the J end lost 5 bases, and 10 bases lay between the germline ends. This CDR3 contains 14 residues.